Presented here are 15 T cell receptor beta chains from one specimen sequenced in a study of cytomegalovirus exposure and HLA in healthy donors. The PCR had 60 Vbeta and 13 Jbeta primers. Data came from immunoSEQ multiplex PCR; TCRdb stores just in-frame clones and leaves some out. The data contain about 140,000 clones, approximately 80% of them seen just once; the ten biggest clones take up over 2%. Sequenced sample: PBMCs. The receptors shown here come from a man aged 50 or older in good health and CMV-seronegative.

V gene TRBV11-2 combines with J gene TRBJ2-2; 10 bases fit TRBD2. The junction had 1 base not matched to a gene; V was cut back by 1 base and J by 2 bases. There are 16 residues in the CDR3. CDR1 and CDR2 from the germline V gene are SGHAT and FQNNGV. This CDR3 is CASSLVLAGNTGELFF. The CDR3 DNA is TGTGCCAGCAGCTTAGTACTAGCGGGAAACACCGGGGAGCTGTTTTTT.

The chain has TRBV20-1 and TRBJ1-2; a possible D gene is TRBD1 (5 bases). The CDR3 covers 10 residues. Germline loops: CDR1 DFQATT, CDR2 SNEGSKA (reference sequence). V was trimmed by 2 bases and J by 8 bases, leaving 6 bases between them. The CDR3 bases are TGCAGTGCTAGACAGGGAGGCTACACCTTC. This encodes CSARQGGYTF.

The rearrangement joins TRBV25-1 to TRBJ1-2; D gene ambiguous. There are 12 residues in the CDR3. Germline assignment: CDR1 MGHDK and CDR2 SYGVNS. With 5 bases removed from V and 0 bases from J, the gap between germline ends came to 4 bases. The chain's CDR3 is CASSLANYGYTF. The CDR3 DNA is TGTGCCAGCAGTTTAGCTAACTATGGCTACACCTTC.

The V and J genes are TRBV2 and TRBJ1-1; weak D call: TRBD1 (6 bases). Per germline, CDR1 SNHLY and CDR2 FYNNEI. This CDR3 contains 13 residues. Trimming removed 7 bases from V and 4 bases from J, with 13 bases in between. CDR3 in amino acids: CASKGGGGTEAFF. CDR3 nucleotide sequence: TGTGCCAGCAAGGGGGGGGGAGGCACTGAAGCTTTCTTT.

The J gene is TRBJ1-2, the V gene TRBV4-1, with 10 bases identical to TRBD1. With V trimmed by 0 bases and J by 8 bases, 12 bases remained unmatched. The germline V gene has CDR1 MGHRA and CDR2 YSYEKL. The CDR3 is 17 amino acids. CDR3 sequence: CASSQDRGTGVRGGYTF. The CDR3 DNA reads TGCGCCAGCAGCCAAGATCGAGGGACAGGGGTACGGGGCGGCTACACCTTC.

The J gene is TRBJ2-1, the V gene TRBV11-2, with 10 bases aligning to TRBD1. This CDR3 is built from 14 residues. Unmatched junction bases numbered 2, after V lost 5 bases and J lost 4 bases. Per the germline V gene, CDR1 is SGHAT and CDR2 is FQNNGV. The CDR3 DNA is TGTGCCAGCAGCCGACAGGGGGCGTACAATGAGCAGTTCTTC. Its protein is CASSRQGAYNEQFF.

The chain recombines TRBV11-2 with TRBJ2-5; D remains unclear. CDR3 size: 14 residues. CDR1 and CDR2 from the germline V gene are SGHAT and FQNNGV. Trimming left V 2 bases short and J 0 bases short, with 7 bases between. DNA for the CDR3: TGTGCCAGCAGCTTATATCCCTACCAAGAGACCCAGTACTTC. This sequence encodes CASSLYPYQETQYF.

The gene calls are TRBV15 and TRBJ2-7; TRBD1 agrees at 9 bases. In germline, CDR1 is LNHNV, CDR2 YYDKDF (reference sequence). With 5 bases clipped from V and 2 bases from J, the junction kept 10 bases outside the gene matches. There are 16 residues in the CDR3. CDR3 bases: TGTGCCACCAGCCGAAAGACAGGGGGTGCCCCCTACGAGCAGTACTTC. This codes for CATSRKTGGAPYEQYF.

This chain connects TRBV6-1 to TRBJ1-3; 7 positions agree with TRBD1. This CDR3 region has 14 residues. Trimming cost V 5 bases and J 4 bases; bases outside gene matches: 5. Germline values: CDR1 MNHNS, CDR2 SASEGT. Here the CDR3 reads CASSLTGFGNTIYF. The CDR3, as DNA: TGTGCCAGCAGTTTGACAGGGTTCGGAAACACCATATATTTT.

This rearrangement joins TRBV2 to TRBJ1-5; D unresolved. The CDR3 extends over 15 amino acids. The V gene lost 7 bases and the J gene lost 0 bases, with 13 bases spanning the gap. CDR1 is SNHLY and CDR2 is FYNNEI in the germline V gene. The CDR3 loop reads CASIEDRYSNQPQHF. CDR3 nucleotides: TGTGCCAGCATCGAGGATCGCTATAGCAATCAGCCCCAGCATTTT.

The V and J genes are TRBV6-1 and TRBJ1-5; TRBD1 might be the D (6 bases). CDR1 and CDR2 (germline): MNHNS, SASEGT. V was shortened by 1 base and J by 3 bases, with 7 bases between the two germline ends. This CDR3 spans 14 amino acids. The CDR3 region is CASSEGTVNQPQHF. The CDR3 bases are TGTGCCAGCAGTGAAGGGACAGTCAATCAGCCCCAGCATTTT.

This rearrangement joins TRBV28 to TRBJ2-1; TRBD1 matches at 7 bases. The CDR3 is 15 amino acids. V trimming: 3 bases; J trimming: 3 bases; junction bases outside the gene matches: 5. Germline V gives CDR1 MDHEN, CDR2 SYDVKM. Here the CDR3 DNA reads TGTGCCAGCAGTTTTCTCGGGACAGACTACAATGAGCAGTTCTTC. It yields the protein CASSFLGTDYNEQFF.

This chain links TRBV4-2 with TRBJ1-1, with TRBD1 identical over 7 bases. CDR3 size: 18 residues. V trimming: 0 bases; J trimming: 4 bases; junction bases outside the gene matches: 14. Germline V gives CDR1 LGHNA, CDR2 YNFKEQ. In DNA form, the CDR3 reads TGTGCCAGCAGCCAAGATTTCCAGAGGGGGCAGGAAATCACTGAAGCTTTCTTT. This gives the protein CASSQDFQRGQEITEAFF.

This clone was seen a single time. The genes are TRBV18 and TRBJ2-1, with 14 bases identical to TRBD2. The CDR3 is 18 amino acids. Trimming at V came to 5 bases and at J to 0 bases, leaving 6 bases not matched to a gene. Germline V gene data show CDR1 as KGHSH and CDR2 as LQKENI. The CDR3 DNA is TGTGCCAGCTCATCGGGACTAGCGGGGGAGAGCTCCTACAATGAGCAGTTCTTC. This codes for CASSSGLAGESSYNEQFF. The entire variable domain, with the rest obtained from reference TRBV18 and TRBJ2-1, is as follows: NAGVMQNPRHLVRRRGQEARLRCSPMKGHSHVYWYRQLPEEGLKFMVYLQKENIIDESGMPKERFSAEFPKEGPSILRIQQVVRGDSAAYFCASSSGLAGESSYNEQFFGPGTRLTVL.

This chain connects TRBV10-1 to TRBJ1-4, with 10 bases matching TRBD1. Germline V gene data show CDR1 as WNHNN and CDR2 as SYGVQD (reference sequence). After removal of 3 bases from V and 0 bases from J, the junction contained 7 bases not matched to a gene. CDR3 length: 18 residues. CDR3 amino acids: CASSDPGQGPATNEKLFF. For the CDR3, the DNA is TGCGCCAGCAGTGACCCGGGACAGGGGCCTGCAACTAATGAAAAACTGTTTTTT.